The present TCR beta chain was sequenced within a study of blood T cells in healthy people across ages. Combining a sample-barcoded 5' primer with a J-beta primer mix, a second PCR ran for roughly 6 to 12 cycles. MiXCR, run by TCRdb on the 5' RACE reads, gives a single entry per CDR3 protein. The sample holds some 760,000 distinct CDR3 sequences, approximately 25% seen once. Overall study results and limits: Strong correlation existed between TCR beta diversity and naive T cell percentage.

Germline V gene sequence: CDR1 MDHEN, CDR2 SYDVKM. Trimming took off 3 bases at V and 1 base at J, with 7 bases between the two ends. CDR3 size: 14 residues. This clonotype was seen repeatedly, ten times or more. Its target is not known. Another study also made use of these data, one on T cells of mothers and their children. That paper notes: Samples were provided by three healthy Caucasian mothers and their six children. Sequencing returned over 10 million TCR beta CDR3 reads per mother and 2.5 million to 3 million per child.

This TCR derives from a boy younger than 18 in good health. The rearrangement links TRBV28 to TRBJ2-4, with TRBD2 as a possible D gene (6 bases). Material for sequencing was blood. CDR3 nucleotides: TGTGCCAGCAGTTTCGGAGGGGCCAAAAACATTCAGTACTTC. Its protein product is CASSFGGAKNIQYF.